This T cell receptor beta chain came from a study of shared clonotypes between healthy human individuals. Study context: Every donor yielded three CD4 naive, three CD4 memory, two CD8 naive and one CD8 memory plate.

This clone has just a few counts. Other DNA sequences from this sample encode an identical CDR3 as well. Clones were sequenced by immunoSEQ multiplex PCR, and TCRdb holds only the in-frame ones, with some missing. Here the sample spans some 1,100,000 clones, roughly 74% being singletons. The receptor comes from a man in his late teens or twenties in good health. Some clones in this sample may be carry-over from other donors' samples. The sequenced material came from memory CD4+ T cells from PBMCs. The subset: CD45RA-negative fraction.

The CDR3 sequence is CASSIGWVNTEAFF. The CDR3 DNA reads as TGTGCCAGTAGTATCGGGTGGGTGAACACTGAAGCTTTCTTT. V and J are TRBV19 and TRBJ1-1; unclear D gene. This CDR3 region has 14 residues. The germline gives CDR1 LNHDA, CDR2 SQIVND (reference sequence). Trimming removed 3 bases from V and 0 bases from J, with 8 bases in between.